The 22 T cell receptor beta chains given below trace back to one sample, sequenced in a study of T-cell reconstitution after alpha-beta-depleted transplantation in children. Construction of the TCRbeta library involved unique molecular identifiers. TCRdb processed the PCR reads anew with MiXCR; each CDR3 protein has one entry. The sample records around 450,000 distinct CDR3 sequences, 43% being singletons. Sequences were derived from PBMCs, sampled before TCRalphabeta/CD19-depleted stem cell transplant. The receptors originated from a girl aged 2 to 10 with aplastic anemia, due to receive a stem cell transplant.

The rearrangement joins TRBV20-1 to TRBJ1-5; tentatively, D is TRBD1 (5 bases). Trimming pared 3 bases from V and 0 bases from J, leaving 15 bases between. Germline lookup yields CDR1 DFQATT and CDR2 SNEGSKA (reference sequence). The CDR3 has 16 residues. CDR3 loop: CSASREGRYSNQPQHF. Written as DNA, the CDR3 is TGCAGTGCTAGTCGCGAGGGACGATATAGCAATCAGCCCCAGCATTTT.

The CDR3 nucleotides read TGTGCCAGCAGCCACGCGGGCGGGTTAATAACCCAGTACTTC. This codes for CASSHAGGLITQYF. This chain joins TRBV3-1 and TRBJ2-5; D is perhaps TRBD2 (5 bases). Trimming stripped 3 bases from V and 8 bases from J, with 16 bases between. CDR3 length equals 14 residues. In germline, CDR1 is LGHDT, CDR2 YNNKEL (reference sequence).

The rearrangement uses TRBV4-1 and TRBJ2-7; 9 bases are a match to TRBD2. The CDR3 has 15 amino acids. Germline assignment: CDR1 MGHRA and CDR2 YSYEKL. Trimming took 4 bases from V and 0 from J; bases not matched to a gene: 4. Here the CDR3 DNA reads TGCGCCAGCAGCCTGGCGGGGGGGGACTCCTACGAGCAGTACTTC. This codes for CASSLAGGDSYEQYF.

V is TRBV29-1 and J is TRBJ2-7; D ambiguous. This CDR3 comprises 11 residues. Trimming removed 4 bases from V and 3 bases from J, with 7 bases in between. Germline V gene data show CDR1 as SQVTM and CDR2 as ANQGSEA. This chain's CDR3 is CSVVVLYEQYF. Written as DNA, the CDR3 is TGCAGCGTTGTGGTCCTCTACGAGCAGTACTTC.

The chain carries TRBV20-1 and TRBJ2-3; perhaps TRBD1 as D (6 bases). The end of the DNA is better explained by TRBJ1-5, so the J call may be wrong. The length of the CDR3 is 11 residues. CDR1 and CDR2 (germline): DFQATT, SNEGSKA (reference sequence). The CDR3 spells CSASTRDTQHF. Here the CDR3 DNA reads TGCAGTGCTTCCACCCGGGACACGCAGCATTTT.

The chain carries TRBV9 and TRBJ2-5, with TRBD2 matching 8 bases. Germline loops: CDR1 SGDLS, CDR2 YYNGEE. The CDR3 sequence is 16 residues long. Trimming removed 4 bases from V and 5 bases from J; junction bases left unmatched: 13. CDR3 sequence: CASSTSGGAGVETQYF. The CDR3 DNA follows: TGTGCCAGCAGCACCAGTGGGGGAGCGGGAGTTGAGACCCAGTACTTC.

CDR3 bases: TGTGCCAGCAGCGGGTGGAGCGACAGGGTGATTTCTGGGGCCAACGTCCTGACTTTC. It translates to CASSGWSDRVISGANVLTF. This chain uses TRBV9 with TRBJ2-6, with 7 positions matching TRBD1. The germline CDR1 and CDR2 sequences are SGDLS and YYNGEE. The CDR3 has 19 residues. The ends lost 3 bases at V and 1 base at J; junction bases unmatched: 13.

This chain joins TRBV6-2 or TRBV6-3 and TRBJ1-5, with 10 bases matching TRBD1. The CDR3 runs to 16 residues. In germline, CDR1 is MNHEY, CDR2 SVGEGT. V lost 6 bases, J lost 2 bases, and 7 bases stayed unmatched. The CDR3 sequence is CASRETGGGGNQPQHF. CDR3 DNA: TGTGCCAGCAGGGAGACAGGGGGCGGAGGCAATCAGCCCCAGCATTTT.

CDR3: CAVGRPEETQYF. As DNA, the CDR3 is TGTGCCGTCGGAAGACCTGAAGAGACCCAGTACTTC. The chain recombines TRBV27 with TRBJ2-5; D is uncertain. Between the trimmed V and J ends, which lost 11 bases and 3 bases, there was a span of 13 bases. The CDR3 is 12 residues long. Germline CDR1 reads MNHEY; CDR2 reads SMNVEV (reference sequence).

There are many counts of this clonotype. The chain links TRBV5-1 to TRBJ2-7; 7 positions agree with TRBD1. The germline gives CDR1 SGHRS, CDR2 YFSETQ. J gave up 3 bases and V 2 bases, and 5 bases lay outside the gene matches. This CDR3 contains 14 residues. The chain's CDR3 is CASSFTGVSYEQYF. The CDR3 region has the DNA TGCGCCAGCAGCTTTACAGGGGTGAGCTACGAGCAGTACTTC.

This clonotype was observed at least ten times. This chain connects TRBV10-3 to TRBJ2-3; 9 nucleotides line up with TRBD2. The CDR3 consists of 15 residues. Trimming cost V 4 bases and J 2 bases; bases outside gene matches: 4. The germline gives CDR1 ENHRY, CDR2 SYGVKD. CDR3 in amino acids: CAISVTSGTTDTQYF. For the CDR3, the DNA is TGTGCCATCAGTGTGACTAGCGGAACCACAGATACGCAGTATTTT.

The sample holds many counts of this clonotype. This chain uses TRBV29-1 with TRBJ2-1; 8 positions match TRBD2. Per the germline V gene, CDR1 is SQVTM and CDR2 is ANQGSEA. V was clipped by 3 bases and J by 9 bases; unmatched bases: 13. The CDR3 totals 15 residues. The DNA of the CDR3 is TGCAGCGTTGACTCCTTACTAGCGGTCGGGGGTGAGCAGTTCTTC. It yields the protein CSVDSLLAVGGEQFF.

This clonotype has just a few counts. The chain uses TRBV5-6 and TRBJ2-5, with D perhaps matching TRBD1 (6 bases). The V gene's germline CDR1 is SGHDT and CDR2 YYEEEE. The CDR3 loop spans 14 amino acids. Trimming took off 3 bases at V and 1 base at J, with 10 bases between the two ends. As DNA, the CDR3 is TGTGCCAGCAGCTACACAGGGACCCAAGAGACCCAGTACTTC. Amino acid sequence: CASSYTGTQETQYF.

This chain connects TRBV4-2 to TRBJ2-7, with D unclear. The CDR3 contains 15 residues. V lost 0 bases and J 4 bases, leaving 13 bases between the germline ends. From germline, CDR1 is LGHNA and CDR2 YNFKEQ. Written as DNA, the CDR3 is TGTGCCAGCAGCCAAGATTGGAGTCTGTCGTACGAGCAGTACTTC. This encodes CASSQDWSLSYEQYF.

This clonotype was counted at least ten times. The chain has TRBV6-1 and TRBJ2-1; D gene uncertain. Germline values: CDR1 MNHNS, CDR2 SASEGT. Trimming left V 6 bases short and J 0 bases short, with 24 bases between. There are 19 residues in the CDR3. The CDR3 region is CASSLNPPLLAHSYNEQFF. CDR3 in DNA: TGTGCCAGCAGCCTGAATCCCCCCCTATTAGCCCACTCCTACAATGAGCAGTTCTTC.

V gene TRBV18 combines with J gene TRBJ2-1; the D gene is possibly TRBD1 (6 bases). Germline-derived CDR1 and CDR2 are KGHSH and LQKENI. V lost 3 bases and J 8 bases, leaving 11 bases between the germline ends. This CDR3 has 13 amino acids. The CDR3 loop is CASSPQSGDEQFF. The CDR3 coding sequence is TGTGCCAGCTCACCGCAATCAGGGGATGAGCAGTTCTTC.

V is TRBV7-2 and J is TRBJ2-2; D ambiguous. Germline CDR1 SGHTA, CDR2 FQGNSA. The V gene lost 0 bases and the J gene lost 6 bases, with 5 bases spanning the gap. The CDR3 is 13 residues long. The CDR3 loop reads CASSLAKPGELFF. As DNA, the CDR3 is TGTGCCAGCAGCTTAGCGAAGCCCGGGGAGCTGTTTTTT.

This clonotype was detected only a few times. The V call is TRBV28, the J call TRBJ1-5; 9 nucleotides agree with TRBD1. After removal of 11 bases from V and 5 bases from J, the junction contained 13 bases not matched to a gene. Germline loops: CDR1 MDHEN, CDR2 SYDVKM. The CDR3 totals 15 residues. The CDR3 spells CAHSDGTGLDQPQHF. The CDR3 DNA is TGTGCCCACTCTGACGGGACAGGGTTGGATCAGCCCCAGCATTTT.

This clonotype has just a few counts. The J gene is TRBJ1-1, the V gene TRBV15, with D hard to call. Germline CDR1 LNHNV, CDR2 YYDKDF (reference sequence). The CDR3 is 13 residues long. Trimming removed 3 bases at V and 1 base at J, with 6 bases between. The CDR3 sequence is CATSSNRNTEAFF. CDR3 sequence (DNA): TGTGCCACCAGCAGTAACAGGAACACTGAAGCTTTCTTT.

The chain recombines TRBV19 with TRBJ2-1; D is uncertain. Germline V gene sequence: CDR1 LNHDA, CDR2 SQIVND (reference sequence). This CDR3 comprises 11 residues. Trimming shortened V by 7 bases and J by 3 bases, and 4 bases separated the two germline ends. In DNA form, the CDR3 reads TGTGCCAGTACCCGCTACAATGAGCAGTTCTTC. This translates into CASTRYNEQFF.

The CDR3 DNA is TGCAGCGTTCGGGGCACAGGGCCTGGCTACACCTTC. This codes for CSVRGTGPGYTF. The chain links TRBV29-1 to TRBJ1-2; the D gene is possibly TRBD1 (6 bases). The CDR3 has 12 amino acids. Germline V CDR1 and CDR2: SQVTM, ANQGSEA. With 5 bases removed from V and 7 bases from J, the gap between germline ends came to 14 bases. Filled out from reference TRBV29-1 and TRBJ1-2, the complete variable domain reads SAVISQKPSRDICQRGTSLTIQCQVDSQVTMMFWYRQQPGQSLTLIATANQGSEATYESGFVIDKFPISRPNLTFSTLTVSNMSPEDSSIYLCSVRGTGPGYTFGSGTRLTVV.

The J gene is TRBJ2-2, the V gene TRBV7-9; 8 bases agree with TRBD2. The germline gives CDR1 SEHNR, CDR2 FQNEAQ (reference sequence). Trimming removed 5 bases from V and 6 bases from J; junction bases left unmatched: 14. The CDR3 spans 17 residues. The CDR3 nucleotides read TGTGCCAGCAGCGACCGGGGGGGGTCGAAAAGCCCCGGGGAGCTGTTTTTT. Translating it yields CASSDRGGSKSPGELFF.